The 2 T cell receptor beta chains in this list originate from one sample, sequenced in a study of cytomegalovirus exposure and HLA in healthy donors. The primer mix had 60 Vbeta and 13 Jbeta primers. Profiled with immunoSEQ multiplex PCR; TCRdb holds only in-frame clones, not every one. The table has some 110,000 clones, roughly 80% seen once. The sequenced sample consisted of PBMCs. The receptors come from a woman between 35 and 50 years old in good health and CMV-seronegative.

The V call is TRBV7-2, the J call TRBJ1-5, with 8 bases matching TRBD1. The V and J ends lost 4 bases and 0 bases, in that order; junction bases with no gene match: 2. Germline values: CDR1 SGHTA, CDR2 FQGNSA. This CDR3 has 15 amino acids. The CDR3 loop reads CASSWDRNSNQPQHF. DNA of the CDR3: TGTGCCAGCAGCTGGGACAGGAATAGCAATCAGCCCCAGCATTTT.

This clone was counted a single time. The CDR3 region is CASSLGTGRNTEAFF. The CDR3 nucleotides are TGTGCCAGCAGTCTAGGGACAGGGAGGAACACTGAAGCTTTCTTT. This chain connects TRBV6-5 to TRBJ1-1; TRBD1 aligns across 9 bases. The CDR3 is 15 amino acids. With 5 bases clipped from V and 1 base from J, the junction kept 5 bases outside the gene matches. Germline CDR1 reads MNHEY; CDR2 reads SVGAGI.